Sequencing of this T cell receptor (beta chain) was carried out in a study of blood T cell repertoires in COVID-19. The wider study: From the United States, Italy and Spain came samples of acute and convalescent COVID-19. Nucleic acid was either cDNA or gDNA, and it came from T cells, B-cell-depleted T cells, or PBMCs.

In this sample, this clone turned up once. In the original analysis: Amplification from reference gene primers served as the basis for estimated nucleated cell counts. Some clones are missing from TCRdb's copy, which holds only in-frame ones; the method was immunoSEQ multiplex PCR. Clone size and V and J calls were adopted from that table, with D and trimming inferred from the DNA. The table lists 55,000 to 80,000 clones, about four fifths of them singletons. V lost 2 bases and J lost 3; bases outside the gene matches: 7. Germline V gene sequence: CDR1 LNHNV, CDR2 YYDKDF (reference sequence). This CDR3 region has 15 residues.

The sequenced material came from peripheral blood. This receptor was obtained from a man in his fifties with active COVID-19. V is TRBV15 and J is TRBJ2-7, with TRBD1 matching over 7 bases. The CDR3 sequence: CATSRSDRPFYEQYF. The DNA for the CDR3 is TGTGCCACCAGCAGATCGGACAGGCCGTTCTACGAGCAGTACTTC.